The clone carrying this T cell receptor beta chain has ten or more counts. This specimen comes from a study of T cells after yellow fever vaccination. The CDR3 contains 14 residues. The germline CDR1 and CDR2 sequences are MDHEN and SYDVKM. V was shortened by 8 bases and J by 6 bases, with 16 bases between the two germline ends. TCRdb re-called the 5' RACE reads with MiXCR, one entry per CDR3 protein. The data show about 310,000 distinct CDR3 sequences, with around 3.6% seen just once and roughly a quarter held by the top ten. This TCR was recovered from a man younger than 35 who received the YFV17D yellow fever vaccine. The sample here was PBMCs, taken on the day of the yellow fever booster vaccination. The chain joins TRBV28 to TRBJ2-2; D tentatively reads TRBD1 or TRBD2 (5 bases each). The DNA for the CDR3 is TGTGCCAGCGGGCGCCAACGAGGGGCCGGGGAGCTGTTTTTT. This encodes CASGRQRGAGELFF.